This T cell receptor beta chain is from a study of blood T cell repertoires in COVID-19. Trimming removed 0 bases from V and 6 bases from J, with 16 bases in between. The length of the CDR3 is 16 residues. Germline values: CDR1 SGHRS, CDR2 YFSETQ. Generated by immunoSEQ multiplex PCR, the TCRdb table keeps only in-frame clones and is missing some. The sample yields roughly 200,000 clones, around 84% seen once. The receptor comes from a woman aged 25 to 45 who had been exposed to COVID-19. The genes are TRBV5-1 and TRBJ1-3; D is possibly TRBD1 (5 bases). Sequenced sample: PBMCs or T cells enriched from blood (not recorded which). The CDR3 protein is CASSLDRGGFTNTIYF. CDR3 sequence (DNA): TGCGCCAGCAGCTTGGATCGCGGGGGGTTCACAAACACCATATATTTT.